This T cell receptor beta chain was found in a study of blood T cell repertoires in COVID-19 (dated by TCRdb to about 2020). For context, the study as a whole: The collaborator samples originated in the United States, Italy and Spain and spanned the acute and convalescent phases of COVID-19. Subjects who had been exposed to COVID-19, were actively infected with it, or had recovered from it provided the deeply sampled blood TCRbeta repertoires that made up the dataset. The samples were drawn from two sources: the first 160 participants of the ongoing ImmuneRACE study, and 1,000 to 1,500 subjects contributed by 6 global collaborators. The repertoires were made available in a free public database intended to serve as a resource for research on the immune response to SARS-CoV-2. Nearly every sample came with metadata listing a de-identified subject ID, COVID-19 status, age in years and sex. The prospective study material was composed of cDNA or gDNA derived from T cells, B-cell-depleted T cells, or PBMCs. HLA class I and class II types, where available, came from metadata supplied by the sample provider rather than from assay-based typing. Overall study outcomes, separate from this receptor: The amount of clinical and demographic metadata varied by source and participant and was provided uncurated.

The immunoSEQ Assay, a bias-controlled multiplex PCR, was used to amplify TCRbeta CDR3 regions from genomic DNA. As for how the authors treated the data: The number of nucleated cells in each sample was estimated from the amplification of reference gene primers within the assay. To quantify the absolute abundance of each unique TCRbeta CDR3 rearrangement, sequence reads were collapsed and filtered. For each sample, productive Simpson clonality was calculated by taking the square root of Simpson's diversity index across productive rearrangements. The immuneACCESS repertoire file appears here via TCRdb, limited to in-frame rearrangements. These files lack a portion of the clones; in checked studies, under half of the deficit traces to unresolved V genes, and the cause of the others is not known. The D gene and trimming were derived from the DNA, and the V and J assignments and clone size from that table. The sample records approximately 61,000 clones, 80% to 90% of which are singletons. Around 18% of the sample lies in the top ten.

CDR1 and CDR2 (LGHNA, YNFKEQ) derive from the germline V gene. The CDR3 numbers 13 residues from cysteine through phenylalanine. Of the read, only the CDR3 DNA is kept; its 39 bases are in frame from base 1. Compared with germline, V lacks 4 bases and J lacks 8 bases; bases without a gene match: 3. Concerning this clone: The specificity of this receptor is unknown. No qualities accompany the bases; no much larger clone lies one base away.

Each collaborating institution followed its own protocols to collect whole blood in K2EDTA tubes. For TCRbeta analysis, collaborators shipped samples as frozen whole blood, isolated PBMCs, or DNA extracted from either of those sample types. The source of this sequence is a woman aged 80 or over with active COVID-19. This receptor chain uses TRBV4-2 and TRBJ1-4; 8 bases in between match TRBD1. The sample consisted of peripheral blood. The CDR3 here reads CASSLRGQEKLFF. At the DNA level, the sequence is TGTGCCAGCAGCCTCAGGGGGCAAGAAAAACTGTTTTTT.